What follows describes a single T cell receptor beta chain. The record originates from a study of blood T cell repertoires in COVID-19. The protocol was immunoSEQ multiplex PCR, while the TCRdb copy is restricted to in-frame clones and leaves out a portion. The table records roughly 220,000 clones, 85% to 90% of them present only once. Losses at the gene ends were 4 bases for V and 4 bases for J; bases not matched to a gene: 11. The CDR3 extends over 16 amino acids. CDR1 is LNHDA and CDR2 is SQIVND in the germline V gene (reference sequence). The specimen was PBMCs or T cells enriched from blood (not recorded which). The receptor comes from a woman between 45 and 65 years old with acute COVID-19. The gene calls are TRBV19 and TRBJ1-2, with 8 bases identical to TRBD1. Written as DNA, the CDR3 is TGTGCCAGTAGTAAAGCTGGGACAGGAGTTTTCTATGGCTACACCTTC. Amino acids: CASSKAGTGVFYGYTF. Combining the CDR3 with reference TRBV19 and TRBJ1-2 gives the whole variable domain DGGITQSPKYLFRKEGQNVTLSCEQNLNHDAMYWYRQDPGQGLRLIYYSQIVNDFQKGDIAEGYSVSREKKESFPLTVTSAQKNPTAFYLCASSKAGTGVFYGYTFGSGTRLTVV.